This T cell receptor beta chain was captured by sequencing in a study of blood T cell repertoires in COVID-19. In the original analysis: Amplifying reference gene primers gave estimates of nucleated cell counts. Sequencing used immunoSEQ multiplex PCR; TCRdb keeps in-frame clones, though not all of them. V and J calls plus clone size are reproduced from that table; the DNA served to infer D and trimming. The sample lists 250,000 to 300,000 clones; approximately 78% were seen once. The study recruited people aged 18 to 89 years across approximately 25 US areas. Participants in the exposed group had met a COVID-19 case in the 2 weeks before joining the study. V was clipped by 4 bases and J by 3 bases; unmatched bases: 5. From germline, CDR1 is MDHEN and CDR2 SYDVKM. The CDR3 totals 14 residues.

The rearrangement joins TRBV28 to TRBJ1-2; the match to TRBD1 covers 7 bases. This TCR was sampled from a man between 35 and 55 years old who had been exposed to COVID-19. The specimen was PBMCs or T cells enriched from blood (not recorded which). This chain's CDR3 is CASSSGQADYGYTF. For the CDR3, the DNA is TGTGCCAGCAGTTCCGGACAGGCGGACTATGGCTACACCTTC.